A single sample is the source of the 10 T cell receptor beta chains below, sequenced in a study of read filtering for tumor transcriptome and immune sequencing. From around 0.4 ug of RNA, a library with molecular barcoded alpha/delta and beta/gamma adaptors was made. TCRdb recomputed calls from the reads with MiXCR, one row per CDR3 protein. The table shows about 58,000 distinct CDR3 sequences, with roughly an eighth occurring only once. The sequencing input was a population of CD138-negative cells sorted from bone marrow. The receptors originated from a donor over 35 with multiple myeloma.

This clonotype was seen ten or more times. V and J are TRBV7-9 and TRBJ2-3; 9 nucleotides match TRBD1. The V segment lost 5 bases and the J segment 2 bases; nucleotides outside the gene matches: 8. The length of the CDR3 is 16 residues. CDR1 is SEHNR, CDR2 FQNEAQ, per germline (reference sequence). The CDR3 loop is CASSRSGTGNTDTQYF. In nucleotides, the CDR3 is TGTGCCAGCAGCCGGAGTGGGACAGGGAACACAGATACGCAGTATTTT.

This clonotype turned up a few times. A clone one base away is much larger, so this may be a read error. V gene TRBV29-1 combines with J gene TRBJ2-1, with 7 bases aligning to TRBD2. The CDR3 extends over 11 amino acids. CDR1 and CDR2 (germline): SQVTM, ANQGSEA. Trimming removed 7 bases from V and 14 bases from J; junction bases left unmatched: 11. The CDR3 here is CSAPQRGWEFF. In DNA form, the CDR3 reads TGCAGCGCCCCACAGCGGGGCTGGGAGTTCTTC.

In its sample, this clonotype was seen many times. This chain uses TRBV7-3 with TRBJ1-2; D not certain. The CDR3 is 13 residues long. Trimming shortened V by 2 bases and J by 8 bases, and 12 bases separated the two germline ends. The germline V gene has CDR1 SGHTA and CDR2 FQGTGA. The CDR3 here is CASSLAPQTGYTF. The CDR3 nucleotides are TGTGCCAGCAGCTTAGCCCCGCAGACGGGCTACACCTTC. Full variable domain (rest looked up from reference TRBV7-3 and TRBJ1-2): GAGVSQTPSNKVTEKGKYVELRCDPISGHTALYWYRQSLGQGPEFLIYFQGTGAADDSGLPNDRFFAVRPEGSVSTLKIQRTERGDSAVYLCASSLAPQTGYTFGSGTRLTVV.

The chain employs TRBV3-1 and TRBJ1-5, with 7 bases aligning to TRBD1. After removal of 1 base from V and 4 bases from J, the junction contained 13 bases not matched to a gene. Germline lookup yields CDR1 LGHDT and CDR2 YNNKEL (reference sequence). CDR3 size: 18 residues. The DNA for the CDR3 is TGTGCCAGCAGCCAAGGACGATTAACAGGGGTAATAAATCAGCCCCAGCATTTT. Translated: CASSQGRLTGVINQPQHF.

This clonotype was recorded many times. The chain combines TRBV5-4 with TRBJ2-3; D may be TRBD1 (5 bases). V was cut by 0 bases and J by 2 bases, with 13 bases left in between. CDR3 length: 16 amino acids. Germline loops: CDR1 SGHNT, CDR2 YYREEE (reference sequence). CDR3 residues: CASSLGGSYNTDTQYF. CDR3 sequence (DNA): TGTGCCAGCAGCTTGGGGGGCAGTTATAACACAGATACGCAGTATTTT.

The chain is built from TRBV7-9 and TRBJ2-6, with TRBD1 matching over 10 bases. Trimming took 6 bases from V and 0 from J; bases not matched to a gene: 5. CDR3 size: 17 residues. Germline values: CDR1 SEHNR, CDR2 FQNEAQ (reference sequence). CDR3 protein: CASRPGQGTSGANVLTF. For the CDR3, the DNA is TGTGCCAGCAGACCGGGACAGGGGACCTCTGGGGCCAACGTCCTGACTTTC.

This clonotype was seen many times. The CDR3 loop reads CASSSGGGTDTQYF. The CDR3 DNA is TGTGCCAGTAGTTCAGGCGGGGGCACAGATACGCAGTATTTT. The chain couples TRBV19 to TRBJ2-3; a weak D match, TRBD2 (6 bases). The germline V gene has CDR1 LNHDA and CDR2 SQIVND (reference sequence). This CDR3 contains 14 residues. V was pared by 5 bases and J by 1 base, with 10 bases between.

There are a few counts of this clonotype. The chain couples TRBV6-5 to TRBJ1-3; D ambiguous. The germline CDR1 and CDR2 sequences are MNHEY and SVGAGI. V was trimmed by 0 bases and J by 4 bases, leaving 10 bases between them. The CDR3 length is 15 residues. The CDR3 protein is CASSYSRGRGNTIYF. As DNA, the CDR3 is TGTGCCAGCAGTTACTCTCGAGGGAGGGGAAACACCATATATTTT.

In this sample, this clonotype turned up many times. V gene TRBV3-1 combines with J gene TRBJ2-1, with D possibly matching TRBD1 (5 bases). Germline assignment: CDR1 LGHDT and CDR2 YNNKEL (reference sequence). The ends were cut back, 0 bases at V and 8 bases at J, with 17 bases in the middle. The CDR3 spans 16 residues. For the CDR3, the DNA is TGTGCCAGCAGCCAAGAATTTACAGGCCTAACGGATGAGCAGTTCTTC. The encoded protein is CASSQEFTGLTDEQFF.

Comments on this clonotype: A much larger clonotype is one base distant, so this may be a read error. The J gene is TRBJ2-3, the V gene TRBV5-1, with D possibly being TRBD1 (6 bases). Germline V CDR1 and CDR2: SGHRS, YFSETQ. CDR3 length: 15 amino acids. V shed 0 bases and J shed 8 bases, with 16 bases lying between them. CDR3: CASSLDGLGAGTQYF. CDR3 bases: TGCGCCAGCAGCTTGGACGGACTGGGGGCAGGTACGCAGTATTTT.